The clone carrying this T cell receptor beta chain was seen repeatedly, ten times or more. This sample is drawn from a study of T-cell memory formation after mild COVID-19. Each CDR3 protein gets one entry after TCRdb re-called the 5' RACE reads with MiXCR. The table records around 340,000 distinct CDR3 sequences, roughly 15% of them present only once. Trimming removed 3 bases from V and 1 base from J, with 3 bases in between. The CDR3 is 12 residues long. The clonotype comes from a man aged 18 to 30 who had mild COVID-19 (a few samples of this study predate the infection). Cell type and time point are not known. This sequence joins TRBV12-3 or TRBV12-4 and TRBJ1-1; D call uncertain. The sample consisted of PBMCs or a T cell subset sorted from them (not recorded which). Here the CDR3 DNA reads TGTGCCAGCAGTTTTCGGAACACTGAAGCTTTCTTT. Translation: CASSFRNTEAFF.